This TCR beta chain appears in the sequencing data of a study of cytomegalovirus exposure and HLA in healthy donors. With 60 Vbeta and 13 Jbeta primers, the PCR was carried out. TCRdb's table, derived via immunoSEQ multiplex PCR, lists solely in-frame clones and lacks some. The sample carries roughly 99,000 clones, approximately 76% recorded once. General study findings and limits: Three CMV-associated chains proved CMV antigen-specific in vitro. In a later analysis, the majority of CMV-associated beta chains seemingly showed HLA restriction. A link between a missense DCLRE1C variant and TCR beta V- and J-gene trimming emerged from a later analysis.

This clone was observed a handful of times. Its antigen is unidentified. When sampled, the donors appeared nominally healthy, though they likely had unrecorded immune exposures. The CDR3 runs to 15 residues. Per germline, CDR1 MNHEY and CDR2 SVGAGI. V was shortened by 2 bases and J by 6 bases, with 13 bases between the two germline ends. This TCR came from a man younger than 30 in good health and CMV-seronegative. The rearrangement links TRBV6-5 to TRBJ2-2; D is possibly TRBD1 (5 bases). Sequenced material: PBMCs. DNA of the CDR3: TGTGCCAGCAGTTACAAACAGGACGGCGCCGGGGAGCTGTTTTTT. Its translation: CASSYKQDGAGELFF.